Below, 24 T cell receptor beta chains from the same sample are listed, as sequenced in a study of CD8 T cells in Susac syndrome. When the RNA was reverse transcribed, random hexamers were used with an input of roughly 0.5 to 1 ug. MiXCR, run by TCRdb on the immunoSEQ multiplex PCR reads, gives a single entry per CDR3 protein. The table lists about 210,000 distinct CDR3 sequences, about 95% of them singletons, with roughly 0.09% in the top ten. Sequencing was carried out using CD4+ T cells from PBMCs. The receptors come from a human donor with multiple sclerosis.

J is TRBJ2-1 and V is TRBV13, with TRBD2 matching 14 bases. The CDR3 is 18 residues long. Looked up from germline, CDR1 is PRHDT and CDR2 is FYEKMQ (reference sequence). V shed 5 bases and J 0 bases; nucleotides not matched to a gene: 6. The CDR3 coding sequence is TGTGCCAGCAGCGGGACTAGCGGGAGTTTGGTCTCCTACAATGAGCAGTTCTTC. Translated, it gives CASSGTSGSLVSYNEQFF.

V is TRBV6-5 and J is TRBJ2-3; 8 nucleotides align to TRBD2. The J segment lost 3 bases and the V segment lost 2 bases, leaving 7 bases of the junction unmatched. The germline CDR1 and CDR2 sequences are MNHEY and SVGAGI. The CDR3 extends over 16 amino acids. In nucleotides, the CDR3 is TGTGCCAGCAGTTACGACGGGGGGGCTGGGACAGATACGCAGTATTTT. This translates into CASSYDGGAGTDTQYF.

The gene calls are TRBV12-5 and TRBJ2-7, with D possibly being TRBD2 (6 bases). The CDR3 consists of 12 residues. Germline values: CDR1 LGHNT, CDR2 FRNRAP. Trimming pared 0 bases from V and 11 bases from J, leaving 11 bases between. The CDR3 bases are TGTGCTAGTGGTTTGGTGGGGGGAAGGGAGTACTTC. This translates into CASGLVGGREYF.

The V and J genes are TRBV7-9 and TRBJ1-2; tentative D call: TRBD1 (5 bases). CDR1 SEHNR and CDR2 FQNEAQ come from the germline V gene (reference sequence). The CDR3 consists of 15 residues. Trimming removed 6 bases from V and 6 bases from J, with 20 bases in between. The CDR3 bases are TGTGCCAGCAGTTACCATTCAGCCGGGGGGGATGGCTACACCTTC. The encoded protein is CASSYHSAGGDGYTF.

V usage is TRBV23-1 and J usage is TRBJ2-7; 7 positions agree with TRBD2. TRBV23-1 is reported as an ORF; its role is uncertain. The CDR3 loop spans 15 amino acids. The junction had 5 bases not matched to a gene; V was cut back by 0 bases and J by 3 bases. The CDR3 bases are TGCGCCAGCAGTCAATCGGGCGGGAGCAACTACGAGCAGTACTTC. It is translated as CASSQSGGSNYEQYF.

The chain couples TRBV20-1 to TRBJ1-2; tentative D call: TRBD1 (5 bases). The CDR3 is made up of 13 amino acids. Germline V gives CDR1 DFQATT, CDR2 SNEGSKA (reference sequence). Trimming pared 3 bases from V and 4 bases from J, leaving 12 bases between. The CDR3 loop is CSARGPYSYGYTF. The CDR3 DNA reads as TGCAGTGCTAGGGGGCCTTATTCCTATGGCTACACCTTC.

This clonotype showed up just a few times. V gene TRBV3-1 combines with J gene TRBJ1-1; D uncertain. V dropped 3 bases and J dropped 5 bases, with 7 bases sitting between them. Looked up from germline, CDR1 is LGHDT and CDR2 is YNNKEL (reference sequence). The CDR3 totals 12 residues. The CDR3 is CASSQGRTEAFF. The CDR3 bases are TGTGCCAGCAGCCAGGGTAGGACTGAAGCTTTCTTT.

V is TRBV29-1 and J is TRBJ1-1; D gene ambiguous. The germline V gene has CDR1 SQVTM and CDR2 ANQGSEA. V was clipped by 6 bases and J by 2 bases, with 16 bases between them. The CDR3 runs 14 residues. The CDR3 DNA follows: TGCAGCGTGCTAGGGCAGATAGTTAACACTGAAGCTTTCTTT. Its protein is CSVLGQIVNTEAFF.

The chain carries TRBV25-1 and TRBJ2-5, with a possible D match to TRBD1 (6 bases). CDR1 and CDR2 from the germline V gene are MGHDK and SYGVNS. The CDR3 is 16 amino acids. Trimming cost V 6 bases and J 5 bases, with 22 bases left between them. This chain's CDR3 is CASRGKGQSTGETQYF. CDR3 sequence (DNA): TGTGCCAGCAGAGGAAAAGGACAGTCGACGGGGGAGACCCAGTACTTC.

The CDR3 loop is CAISESSRPNVLTF. The CDR3 bases are TGTGCCATCAGTGAGTCTTCCAGGCCCAACGTCCTGACTTTC. This chain joins TRBV10-3 and TRBJ2-6; D not certain. V lost 0 bases, J lost 8 bases, and 8 bases lay in between. This CDR3 comprises 14 residues. The V gene's germline CDR1 is ENHRY and CDR2 SYGVKD.

The V and J genes are TRBV6-1 and TRBJ1-5; D remains ambiguous. The CDR3 covers 15 residues. Germline V gene sequence: CDR1 MNHNS, CDR2 SASEGT. Between the trimmed V and J ends, which lost 1 base and 2 bases, there was a span of 9 bases. Written as DNA, the CDR3 is TGTGCCAGCAGTGAAGGAGGCAAGGGCAATCAGCCCCAGCATTTT. Translating it yields CASSEGGKGNQPQHF.

The chain couples TRBV20-1 to TRBJ1-1, with 9 bases fitting TRBD1. V lost 5 bases and J lost 1; bases outside the gene matches: 2. Germline CDR1 and CDR2: DFQATT and SNEGSKA (reference sequence). The CDR3 totals 13 residues. CDR3 in DNA: TGCAGTGCTTCACAGGGGGCGAACACTGAAGCTTTCTTT. Protein sequence: CSASQGANTEAFF.

This sequence joins TRBV20-1 and TRBJ2-7; possible D gene TRBD1, 6 bases. Germline-derived CDR1 and CDR2 are DFQATT and SNEGSKA (reference sequence). V gave up 2 bases and J gave up 4 bases, with 15 bases separating them. The CDR3 is 14 residues long. As DNA, the CDR3 is TGCAGTGCTAGAAAAACAGGGAATAGGTACGAGCAGTACTTC. It codes for CSARKTGNRYEQYF.

The CDR3 coding sequence is TGCAGCGTTGCTCGGTGGGAGGGGACAGATACGCAGTATTTT. Translation gives CSVARWEGTDTQYF. The rearrangement links TRBV29-1 to TRBJ2-3; 7 nucleotides line up with TRBD2. V shed 4 bases, J shed 3 bases, and the junction held 7 bases outside the gene matches. This CDR3 is 14 amino acids long. Germline V gene data show CDR1 as SQVTM and CDR2 as ANQGSEA.

The rearrangement uses TRBV24-1 and TRBJ1-4, with 10 positions matching TRBD1. The length of the CDR3 is 17 residues. CDR1 is KGHDR, CDR2 SFDVKD, per germline. With V trimmed by 3 bases and J by 5 bases, 8 bases remained unmatched. The CDR3 DNA sequence: TGTGCCACCAGTGATCAGGATAGACAGGGGGCAAATGAAAAACTGTTTTTT. Translation gives CATSDQDRQGANEKLFF.

This rearrangement joins TRBV5-1 to TRBJ2-1, with TRBD2 matching 7 bases. Looked up from germline, CDR1 is SGHRS and CDR2 is YFSETQ. V lost 5 bases, J lost 3 bases, and 11 bases stayed unmatched. The CDR3 covers 16 residues. Here the CDR3 DNA reads TGCGCCAGCAGGGAGGCTGCGGGAGCTAACTACAATGAGCAGTTCTTC. It yields the protein CASREAAGANYNEQFF.

The rearrangement joins TRBV3-1 to TRBJ1-2; D gene uncertain. Trimming stripped 3 bases from V and 5 bases from J, with 10 bases between. Germline V gives CDR1 LGHDT, CDR2 YNNKEL (reference sequence). The CDR3 is 13 amino acids. CDR3 coding DNA: TGTGCCAGCAGCCAGTATCCTGTATATGGCTACACCTTC. Translated, it gives CASSQYPVYGYTF.

This clonotype was seen more than once but under ten times. The chain is built from TRBV18 and TRBJ1-5; D gene ambiguous. CDR1 KGHSH and CDR2 LQKENI come from the germline V gene. Deletions cut 2 bases from V and 2 bases from J, with 4 bases between. The CDR3 is 13 amino acids. The CDR3 reads CASSPGGNQPQHF. CDR3 nucleotide sequence: TGTGCCAGCTCACCAGGGGGCAATCAGCCCCAGCATTTT. The full variable domain, its missing parts supplied by reference TRBV18 and TRBJ1-5, is NAGVMQNPRHLVRRRGQEARLRCSPMKGHSHVYWYRQLPEEGLKFMVYLQKENIIDESGMPKERFSAEFPKEGPSILRIQQVVRGDSAAYFCASSPGGNQPQHFGDGTRLSIL.

The chain joins TRBV3-1 to TRBJ2-1; D might be TRBD1 (5 bases). This CDR3 comprises 14 residues. Germline loops: CDR1 LGHDT, CDR2 YNNKEL (reference sequence). The V gene lost 4 bases and the J gene lost 0 bases, with 7 bases spanning the gap. The DNA of the CDR3 is TGTGCCAGCAGCCCCAGGGTCTCCTACAATGAGCAGTTCTTC. It codes for CASSPRVSYNEQFF.

The chain recombines TRBV5-4 with TRBJ2-5; TRBD2 is a possible D gene (6 bases). The germline gives CDR1 SGHNT, CDR2 YYREEE (reference sequence). The CDR3 runs 14 residues. V shed 4 bases and J shed 1 base, with 11 bases lying between them. The CDR3 bases are TGTGCCAGCAGCCCGGGACTTAGCCAAGAGACCCAGTACTTC. Its protein product is CASSPGLSQETQYF.

V and J are TRBV30 and TRBJ2-7; D ambiguous. Trimming shortened V by 4 bases and J by 2 bases, and 6 bases separated the two germline ends. This CDR3 region has 11 residues. Germline loops: CDR1 GTSNPN, CDR2 SVGIG (reference sequence). CDR3 amino acids: CAWIGAYEQYF. The CDR3 coding sequence is TGTGCCTGGATTGGGGCCTACGAGCAGTACTTC.

The rearrangement links TRBV29-1 to TRBJ2-1; the D gene is possibly TRBD2 (5 bases). V gave up 5 bases and J gave up 2 bases, with 7 bases separating them. This CDR3 spans 12 amino acids. Germline values: CDR1 SQVTM, CDR2 ANQGSEA. The CDR3 region is CSVPTTYNEQFF. The DNA for the CDR3 is TGCAGCGTTCCGACTACCTACAATGAGCAGTTCTTC.

The chain has TRBV27 and TRBJ1-1; possible D gene TRBD1, 6 bases. V was shortened by 5 bases and J by 3 bases, with 13 bases between the two germline ends. This CDR3 region has 14 residues. Per the germline V gene, CDR1 is MNHEY and CDR2 is SMNVEV (reference sequence). CDR3 coding DNA: TGTGCCAGCAGTCGATTAGGGGGAGACACTGAAGCTTTCTTT. As protein: CASSRLGGDTEAFF.

The V and J genes are TRBV27 and TRBJ2-7, with D perhaps matching TRBD1 (5 bases). CDR1 and CDR2 (germline): MNHEY, SMNVEV (reference sequence). Trimming removed 4 bases at V and 6 bases at J, with 19 bases between. The CDR3 spans 15 residues. The CDR3 loop reads CASSSGQGMLSEQYF. The CDR3 region has the DNA TGTGCCAGCAGTTCCGGTCAGGGTATGTTGAGCGAGCAGTACTTC.